The entry that follows covers one TCR beta chain sequence. This specimen belongs to a study of cytomegalovirus exposure and HLA in healthy donors. Researchers ran the PCR with 60 Vbeta and 13 Jbeta primers. The table came from immunoSEQ multiplex PCR; TCRdb's copy has only in-frame clones and leaves some out. The table records about 94,000 clones, about 80% of them present only once. This CDR3 contains 16 residues. Trimming removed 2 bases from V and 4 bases from J; junction bases left unmatched: 6. Germline V lookup: CDR1 SGDLS, CDR2 YYNGEE. The J gene is TRBJ2-5, the V gene TRBV9; 12 nucleotides agree with TRBD2. This clonotype was obtained from a male donor in good health and CMV-seronegative. The sequenced sample consisted of PBMCs. CDR3 loop: CASSVTSGSRRETQYF. CDR3 DNA sequence: TGTGCCAGCAGCGTGACTAGCGGGAGCCGACGAGAGACCCAGTACTTC.